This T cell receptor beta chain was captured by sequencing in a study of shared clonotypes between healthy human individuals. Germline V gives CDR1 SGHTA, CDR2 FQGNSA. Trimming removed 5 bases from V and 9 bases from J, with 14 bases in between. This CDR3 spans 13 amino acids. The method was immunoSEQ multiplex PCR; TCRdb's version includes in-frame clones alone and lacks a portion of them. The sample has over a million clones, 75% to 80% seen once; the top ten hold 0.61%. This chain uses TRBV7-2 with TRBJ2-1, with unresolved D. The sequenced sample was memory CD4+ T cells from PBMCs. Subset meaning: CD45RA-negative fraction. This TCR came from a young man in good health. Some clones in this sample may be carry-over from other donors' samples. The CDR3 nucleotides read TGTGCCAGCAGCCTACCTGGATCGGTTGAGCAGTTCTTC. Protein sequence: CASSLPGSVEQFF.